Listed here is a single T cell receptor beta chain. The entry originates in a study of neurological immune-mediated disorders. TCRdb redid the calling of the 5' RACE reads with MiXCR, one entry per CDR3 protein. Of tens of thousands of distinct CDR3 sequences in the sample, 5.2% were seen once. The CDR3 runs to 14 residues. Germline loops: CDR1 WSHSY, CDR2 SAAADI. V dropped 6 bases and J dropped 0; count of bases not matched to a gene: 2. The sequenced sample was PBMCs. This chain joins TRBV10-2 and TRBJ1-2; TRBD1 aligns across 9 bases. This receptor was identified in a man younger than 35 with multiple sclerosis. The chain's CDR3 is CASSRQGANYGYTF. The CDR3 coding sequence is TGCGCCAGCAGCAGACAGGGGGCTAACTATGGCTACACCTTC.